This TCR beta chain was identified during a study of CD8 T cells in ankylosing spondylitis. Study-level results: Disease-associated clones were CD8+ and fairly uncommon in peripheral blood. There was reportedly significant enrichment of clones that were disease-linked in matched ankylosing spondylitis synovial fluid. Seemingly distinctive of ankylosing spondylitis blood was a TCR beta motif formed by eight highly homologous variants.

Scientists made TCR beta libraries using quantitative 5'-RACE with molecular barcodes. TCRdb analysed the 5' RACE reads with MiXCR anew, one entry per CDR3 protein. The table shows fewer than 400,000 distinct CDR3 sequences, with around 22% occurring only once. This clonotype was detected only a few times. Its antigen is currently unknown. Looked up from germline, CDR1 is SGHRS and CDR2 is YFSETQ. There are 12 residues in the CDR3. The V and J ends lost 4 bases and 10 bases respectively, with 14 bases between them. The sample was blood, either unsorted or a sorted T cell fraction (not recorded which). The chain has TRBV5-1 and TRBJ1-1; D unresolved. This receptor was taken from a male donor with ankylosing spondylitis. The CDR3 DNA is TGCGCCAGCAGCCGGGATGGTCGTACAGCTTTCTTT. The encoded protein is CASSRDGRTAFF.